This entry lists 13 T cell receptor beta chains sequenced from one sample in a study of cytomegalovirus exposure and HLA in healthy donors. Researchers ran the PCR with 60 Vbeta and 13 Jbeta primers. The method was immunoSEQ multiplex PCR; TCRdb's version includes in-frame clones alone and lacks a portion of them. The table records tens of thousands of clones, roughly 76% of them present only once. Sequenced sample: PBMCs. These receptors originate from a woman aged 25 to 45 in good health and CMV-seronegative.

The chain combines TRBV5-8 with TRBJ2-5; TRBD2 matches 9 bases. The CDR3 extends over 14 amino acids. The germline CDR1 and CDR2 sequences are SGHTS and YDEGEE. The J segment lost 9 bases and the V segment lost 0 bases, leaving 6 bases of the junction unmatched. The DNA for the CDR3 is TGTGCCAGCAGCTTGGTTCGTGCGGGGGGGGCCCAGTACTTC. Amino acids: CASSLVRAGGAQYF.

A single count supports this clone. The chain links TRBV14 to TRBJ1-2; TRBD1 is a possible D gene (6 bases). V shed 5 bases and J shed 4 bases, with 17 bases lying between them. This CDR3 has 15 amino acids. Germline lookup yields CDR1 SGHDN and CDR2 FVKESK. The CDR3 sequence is CASSVLTGSPYGYTF. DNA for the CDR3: TGTGCCAGCAGCGTACTTACAGGGAGTCCCTATGGCTACACCTTC. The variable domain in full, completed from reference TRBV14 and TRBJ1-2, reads EAGVTQFPSHSVIEKGQTVTLRCDPISGHDNLYWYRRVMGKEIKFLLHFVKESKQDESGMPNNRFLAERTGGTYSTLKVQPAELEDSGVYFCASSVLTGSPYGYTFGSGTRLTVV.

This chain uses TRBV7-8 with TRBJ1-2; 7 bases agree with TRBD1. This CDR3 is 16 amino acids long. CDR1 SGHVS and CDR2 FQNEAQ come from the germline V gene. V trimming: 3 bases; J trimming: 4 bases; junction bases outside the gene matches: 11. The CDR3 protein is CASSLATSGTVYGYTF. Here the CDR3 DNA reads TGTGCCAGCAGCTTGGCAACATCCGGGACAGTCTATGGCTACACCTTC.

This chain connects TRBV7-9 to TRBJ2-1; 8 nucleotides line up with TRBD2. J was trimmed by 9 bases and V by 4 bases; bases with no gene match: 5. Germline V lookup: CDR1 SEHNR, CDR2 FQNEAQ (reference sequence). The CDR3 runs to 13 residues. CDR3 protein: CASSSGLVGEQFF. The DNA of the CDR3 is TGTGCCAGCAGCTCGGGACTAGTCGGTGAGCAGTTCTTC.

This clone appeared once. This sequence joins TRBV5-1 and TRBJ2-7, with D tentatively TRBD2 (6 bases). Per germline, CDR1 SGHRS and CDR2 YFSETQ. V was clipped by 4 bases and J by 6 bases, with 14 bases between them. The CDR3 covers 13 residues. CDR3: CASSPPTSFEQYF. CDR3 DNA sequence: TGCGCCAGCAGCCCGCCGACTAGTTTCGAGCAGTACTTC. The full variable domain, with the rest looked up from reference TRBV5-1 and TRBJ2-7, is KAGVTQTPRYLIKTRGQQVTLSCSPISGHRSVSWYQQTPGQGLQFLFEYFSETQRNKGNFPGRFSGRQFSNSRSEMNVSTLELGDSALYLCASSPPTSFEQYFGPGTRLTVT.

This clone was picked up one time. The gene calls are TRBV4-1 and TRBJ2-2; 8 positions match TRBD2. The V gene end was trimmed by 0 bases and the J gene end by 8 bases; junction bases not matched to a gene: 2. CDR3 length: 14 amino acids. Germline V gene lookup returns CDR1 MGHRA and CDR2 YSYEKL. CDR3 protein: CASSQDGGVGELFF. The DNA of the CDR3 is TGCGCCAGCAGCCAAGACGGGGGGGTTGGGGAGCTGTTTTTT.

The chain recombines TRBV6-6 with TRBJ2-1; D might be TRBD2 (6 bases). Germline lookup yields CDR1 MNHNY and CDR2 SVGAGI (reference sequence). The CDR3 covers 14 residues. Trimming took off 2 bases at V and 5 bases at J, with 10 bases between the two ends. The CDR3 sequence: CASSYGGPDNEQFF. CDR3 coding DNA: TGTGCCAGCAGTTACGGAGGGCCTGACAATGAGCAGTTCTTC.

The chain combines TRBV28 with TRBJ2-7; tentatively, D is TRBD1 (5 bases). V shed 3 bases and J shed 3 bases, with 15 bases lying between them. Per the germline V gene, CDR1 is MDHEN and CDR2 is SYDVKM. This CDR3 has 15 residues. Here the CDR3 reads CASSLTALRIYEQYF. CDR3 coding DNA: TGTGCCAGCAGTTTGACAGCGCTAAGGATCTACGAGCAGTACTTC.

The CDR3 loop reads CASSLAGLAHEQYF. The DNA for the CDR3 is TGCGCCAGCAGCCTAGCGGGTCTTGCCCACGAGCAGTACTTC. The gene calls are TRBV4-3 and TRBJ2-7; 7 nucleotides align to TRBD2. J was trimmed by 5 bases and V by 4 bases; bases with no gene match: 8. The length of the CDR3 is 14 residues. Germline V CDR1 and CDR2: LGHNA, YSLEER.

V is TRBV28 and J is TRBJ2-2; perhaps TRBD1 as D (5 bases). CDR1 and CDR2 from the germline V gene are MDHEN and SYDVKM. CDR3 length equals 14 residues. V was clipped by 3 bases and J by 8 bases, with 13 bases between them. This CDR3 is CASSLTAPGGELFF. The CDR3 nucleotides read TGTGCCAGCAGTTTGACAGCCCCGGGTGGGGAGCTGTTTTTT.

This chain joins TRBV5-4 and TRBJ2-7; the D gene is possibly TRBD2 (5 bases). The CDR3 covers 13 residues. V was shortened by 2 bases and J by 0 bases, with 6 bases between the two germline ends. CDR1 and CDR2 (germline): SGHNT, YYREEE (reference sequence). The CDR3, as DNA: TGTGCCAGCAGCTTTGGAGGCTCCTACGAGCAGTACTTC. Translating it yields CASSFGGSYEQYF.

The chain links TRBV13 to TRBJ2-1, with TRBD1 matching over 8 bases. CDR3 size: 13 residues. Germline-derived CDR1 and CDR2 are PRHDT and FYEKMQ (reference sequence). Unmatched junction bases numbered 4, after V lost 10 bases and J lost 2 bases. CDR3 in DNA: TGTGCCACACAGGGGGGCCCCTACAATGAGCAGTTCTTC. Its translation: CATQGGPYNEQFF.

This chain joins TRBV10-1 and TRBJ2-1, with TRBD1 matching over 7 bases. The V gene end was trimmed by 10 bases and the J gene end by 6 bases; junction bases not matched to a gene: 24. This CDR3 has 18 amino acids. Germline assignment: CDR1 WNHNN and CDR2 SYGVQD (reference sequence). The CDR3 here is CANTREPLWTGRCNEQFF. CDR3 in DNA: TGCGCCAACACAAGAGAACCCCTGTGGACAGGAAGGTGCAATGAGCAGTTCTTC.